The next 19 T cell receptor beta chains were all read from a single sample in a study of Graves' ophthalmopathy and Graves' hyperthyroidism. From RNA, the CDR3 regions of TCR beta chains were amplified and sequenced. First-round RT-PCR used HTBI primers; second-round multiplex PCR followed. TCRdb processed the multiplex PCR reads anew with MiXCR; each CDR3 protein has one entry. Of roughly 1.1 million distinct CDR3 sequences in the sample, about two fifths were seen once. Sequences were obtained from peripheral blood or thyroid tissue (not recorded which). The receptors stem from an adult man with Graves' hyperthyroidism.

This clonotype was counted between two and nine times. The V and J genes are TRBV7-2 and TRBJ2-2; D is unresolved. CDR3 length: 15 amino acids. The ends were cut back, 6 bases at V and 6 bases at J, with 17 bases in the middle. Germline V gene data show CDR1 as SGHTA and CDR2 as FQGNSA. The CDR3 DNA is TGTGCCAGCAGACGTGACGGACCTGTCCCCGGGGAGCTGTTTTTT. Translation gives CASRRDGPVPGELFF.

Concerning this clonotype: One base away lies a much larger clone, so this may be a sequencing read error. J is TRBJ2-2 and V is TRBV24-1; 13 bases agree with TRBD2. The CDR3 is 19 amino acids. Germline CDR1 is KGHDR and CDR2 is SFDVKD. The CDR3 coding sequence is TGTGCCACCAGTGATACACGACTAGCGGGAGGAACGAACGCCGGGGAGCTGTTTTTT. As protein: CATSDTRLAGGTNAGELFF.

This clonotype was seen at least ten times. V is TRBV11-2 and J is TRBJ2-7, with TRBD2 matching over 12 bases. This CDR3 is built from 13 residues. J lost 5 bases, V lost 6 bases, and 2 bases had no gene match. CDR1 and CDR2 from the germline V gene are SGHAT and FQNNGV. The CDR3 reads CASRLAGGHEQYF. CDR3 in DNA: TGTGCCAGCAGACTAGCGGGGGGCCACGAGCAGTACTTC.

The chain recombines TRBV19 with TRBJ2-6; 13 nucleotides line up with TRBD2. Germline CDR1 is LNHDA and CDR2 is SQIVND (reference sequence). The CDR3 extends over 18 amino acids. Germline trimming cut 4 bases from V and 3 bases from J; bases unmatched to any gene: 6. In DNA form, the CDR3 reads TGTGCCAGTAGTAAAACTAGCGGGAGGGCCAATGGGGCCAACGTCCTGACTTTC. It encodes CASSKTSGRANGANVLTF. The whole variable domain, remainder taken from reference TRBV19 and TRBJ2-6, is DGGITQSPKYLFRKEGQNVTLSCEQNLNHDAMYWYRQDPGQGLRLIYYSQIVNDFQKGDIAEGYSVSREKKESFPLTVTSAQKNPTAFYLCASSKTSGRANGANVLTFGAGSRLTVL.

The sample holds a few counts of this clonotype. V usage is TRBV4-1 and J usage is TRBJ2-7, with D possibly TRBD2 on 6 matching bases. Trimming took off 2 bases at V and 3 bases at J, with 11 bases between the two ends. The V gene's germline CDR1 is MGHRA and CDR2 YSYEKL. The CDR3 is made up of 14 amino acids. DNA for the CDR3: TGCGCCAGCAGCCAAATCCGACTAGGCTACGAGCAGTACTTC. Residues: CASSQIRLGYEQYF.

CDR3 DNA sequence: TGCAGTGCTAGAAACCGCCTGCGACTCCATCCGCAGTATTTT. It translates to CSARNRLRLHPQYF. This chain uses TRBV20-1 with TRBJ2-3; D is undetermined. The CDR3 extends over 14 amino acids. Trimming took off 2 bases at V and 10 bases at J, with 19 bases between the two ends. Germline loops: CDR1 DFQATT, CDR2 SNEGSKA (reference sequence).

V and J are TRBV13 and TRBJ1-1; D possibly corresponds to TRBD1 (5 bases). In germline, CDR1 is PRHDT, CDR2 FYEKMQ (reference sequence). The CDR3 covers 18 residues. The germline V and J ends were trimmed by 6 bases and 4 bases, with 27 bases remaining between them. CDR3 nucleotide sequence: TGTGCCAGCAGTGAATCTATGAGTAGGGGAGATCGGAGCACTGAAGCTTTCTTT. It codes for CASSESMSRGDRSTEAFF. Full variable domain (outside the CDR3, taken from reference TRBV13 and TRBJ1-1): AAGVIQSPRHLIKEKRETATLKCYPIPRHDTVYWYQQGPGQDPQFLISFYEKMQSDKGSIPDRFSAQQFSDYHSELNMSSLELGDSALYFCASSESMSRGDRSTEAFFGQGTRLTVV.

This clonotype showed up just a few times. This chain's CDR3 is CASTGIQGARTQYF. For the CDR3, the DNA is TGTGCCAGCACGGGTATCCAGGGGGCAAGGACCCAGTACTTC. The V gene is TRBV2, the J gene TRBJ2-5, with TRBD1 identical over 8 bases. Germline assignment: CDR1 SNHLY and CDR2 FYNNEI. The V and J ends lost 7 bases and 7 bases, in that order; junction bases with no gene match: 11. The CDR3 extends over 14 amino acids.

Note on this clonotype: Its ends do not fully match the called genes, so a read error is possible. The chain joins TRBV7-2 to TRBJ2-5; TRBD2 matches 8 bases. Germline-derived CDR1 and CDR2 are SGHTA and FQGNSA. The CDR3 runs to 15 residues. CDR3 nucleotide sequence: TGTCCCAGCAGCATCGGGACTAGTATCCGGGAGACCCAGTACTTC. This translates into CPSSIGTSIRETQYF. Full variable domain (missing parts from reference TRBV7-2 and TRBJ2-5): GAGVSQSPSNKVTEKGKDVELRCDPISGHTALYWYRQSLGQGLEFLIYFQGNSAPDKSGLPSDRFSAERTGGSVSTLTIQRTQQEDSAVYLCPSSIGTSIRETQYFGPGTRLLVL.

The rearrangement links TRBV4-2 to TRBJ2-7; TRBD2 aligns across 12 bases. The germline gives CDR1 LGHNA, CDR2 YNFKEQ. V was pared by 1 base and J by 8 bases, with 6 bases of the junction left unmatched. This CDR3 region has 15 residues. CDR3 loop: CASSQGGLAGSQQYF. The CDR3 DNA sequence: TGTGCCAGCAGCCAAGGAGGACTAGCGGGATCCCAGCAGTACTTC.

This clonotype was counted many times. The chain combines TRBV7-9 with TRBJ1-1, with D hard to call. Trimming left V 0 bases short and J 1 base short, with 9 bases between. The CDR3 is made up of 15 amino acids. Looked up from germline, CDR1 is SEHNR and CDR2 is FQNEAQ (reference sequence). The CDR3 here is CASSLAGPSNTEAFF. The DNA for the CDR3 is TGTGCCAGCAGCTTAGCCGGACCGTCGAACACTGAAGCTTTCTTT. Filled out from reference TRBV7-9 and TRBJ1-1, the complete variable domain reads DTGVSQNPRHKITKRGQNVTFRCDPISEHNRLYWYRQTLGQGPEFLTYFQNEAQLEKSRLLSDRFSAERPKGSFSTLEIQRTEQGDSAMYLCASSLAGPSNTEAFFGQGTRLTVV.

On this clonotype: The germline gene is not matched at one end of the junction; a read error may be the cause. This sequence joins TRBV5-1 and TRBJ1-1; 8 positions agree with TRBD1. Looked up from germline, CDR1 is SGHRS and CDR2 is YFSETQ. CDR3 length: 14 amino acids. Written as DNA, the CDR3 is TGTGCCAGCACCCCGGGACAGGTGAACAATGAAGCTTTCTTT. Translated, it gives CASTPGQVNNEAFF.

This clonotype was counted ten times or more. The rearrangement uses TRBV5-1 and TRBJ2-5; D tentatively reads TRBD1 or TRBD2 (6 bases each). The CDR3 spans 13 residues. The V gene's germline CDR1 is SGHRS and CDR2 YFSETQ. V lost 7 bases and J lost 5, with 15 bases in between. Written as DNA, the CDR3 is TGCGCCAGCCGCCCAACAGGGAGGGAGACCCAGTACTTC. Translated, it gives CASRPTGRETQYF.

The chain uses TRBV9 and TRBJ1-5; possible D gene TRBD1, 6 bases. The CDR3 is made up of 14 amino acids. Germline V gives CDR1 SGDLS, CDR2 YYNGEE. Deletions cut 0 bases from V and 5 bases from J, with 9 bases between. The CDR3 protein is CASSVDREYQPQHF. DNA of the CDR3: TGTGCCAGCAGCGTAGACAGGGAGTATCAGCCCCAGCATTTT.

This clonotype was found many times. The V gene is TRBV15, the J gene TRBJ2-6; TRBD1 matches 9 bases. Germline trimming cut 2 bases from V and 2 bases from J; bases unmatched to any gene: 4. Germline V CDR1 and CDR2: LNHNV, YYDKDF (reference sequence). This CDR3 is 17 amino acids long. Here the CDR3 reads CATSRYRQGAGANVLTF. CDR3 in DNA: TGTGCCACCAGCAGATATCGACAGGGGGCTGGGGCCAACGTCCTGACTTTC.

The chain joins TRBV6-2 or TRBV6-3 to TRBJ1-5; D gene unclear. Trimming left V 2 bases short and J 7 bases short, with 18 bases between. Germline CDR1 reads MNHEY; CDR2 reads SVGEGT. The CDR3 is 16 amino acids. This chain's CDR3 is CASSYGGPDPGQPQHF. The CDR3 coding sequence is TGTGCCAGCAGTTACGGAGGACCGGACCCCGGACAGCCCCAGCATTTT.

The chain uses TRBV25-1 and TRBJ2-5; D gene unclear. There are 14 residues in the CDR3. V lost 5 bases to trimming and J lost 2 bases, with 12 bases between them. The germline CDR1 and CDR2 sequences are MGHDK and SYGVNS. In DNA form, the CDR3 reads TGTGCCAGCAGTCCTACCATAGGGCAAGAGACCCAGTACTTC. Translation: CASSPTIGQETQYF.

CDR3 DNA sequence: TGCAGTGCTAGGGAGGGCCTTCGCTCCTACGAGCAGTACTTC. Translation gives CSAREGLRSYEQYF. The gene calls are TRBV20-1 and TRBJ2-7; D may be TRBD2 (6 bases). This CDR3 has 14 amino acids. Germline CDR1 reads DFQATT; CDR2 reads SNEGSKA (reference sequence). V gave up 3 bases and J gave up 0 bases, with 12 bases separating them.

In DNA, the CDR3 is TGCGCCAGCAGCAGAGGGACACGGGGAGACGAGCAGTACTTC. This encodes CASSRGTRGDEQYF. The chain couples TRBV5-1 to TRBJ2-7, with D possibly TRBD1 on 6 matching bases. Germline lookup yields CDR1 SGHRS and CDR2 YFSETQ. There are 14 residues in the CDR3. V lost 4 bases and J 5 bases, leaving 16 bases between the germline ends.